The 24 T cell receptor beta chains reported below all come from one sample, sequenced in a study of HIV-infected patients and healthy controls. All unsorted peripheral T cells were captured because whole blood was used without fractionation. Reverse transcription used roughly 450 ng RNA and constant-region primers for alpha and beta. Alpha and beta chain libraries were made separately by chain-specific third strand synthesis with multiplexing indices. TCRdb redid the calling of the 5' RACE reads with MiXCR, one entry per CDR3 protein. The repertoire has 5,500 to 6,500 distinct CDR3 sequences, roughly 10% of them found once; the top ten carry around 11%. The specimen comprised blood, sampled before antiretroviral therapy. Every receptor here comes from an adult with HIV infection.

By share of the sample, this clonotype is medium-sized (0.01 to 0.1%). The chain combines TRBV28 with TRBJ2-7; a possible D gene is TRBD2 (7 bases). CDR1 and CDR2 from the germline V gene are MDHEN and SYDVKM. The CDR3 has 15 amino acids. Trimming shortened V by 7 bases and J by 2 bases, and 18 bases separated the two germline ends. CDR3 in amino acids: CASTPWGGPTYEQYF. In DNA, the CDR3 is TGTGCCAGCACCCCTTGGGGGGGGCCCACCTACGAGCAGTACTTC.

This clonotype came up many times. The chain combines TRBV5-1 with TRBJ1-2; 9 bases are shared with TRBD1. Germline CDR1 and CDR2: SGHRS and YFSETQ. Germline trimming cut 0 bases from V and 4 bases from J; bases unmatched to any gene: 1. CDR3 length: 14 amino acids. In DNA form, the CDR3 reads TGCGCCAGCAGCTTGGGGACAGGGGTCTATGGCTACACCTTC. This codes for CASSLGTGVYGYTF.

V gene TRBV11-2 combines with J gene TRBJ2-3; 8 bases map to TRBD1. Germline V lookup: CDR1 SGHAT, CDR2 FQNNGV. V trimming: 1 base; J trimming: 2 bases; junction bases outside the gene matches: 5. CDR3 length equals 16 residues. In DNA, the CDR3 is TGTGCCAGCAGCTTAGTGCACAGGGGGACCACAGATACGCAGTATTTT. Its protein product is CASSLVHRGTTDTQYF.

This clonotype is deemed medium-sized. V gene TRBV7-6 combines with J gene TRBJ1-3; 9 bases agree with TRBD1. The CDR3 spans 15 residues. V gave up 5 bases and J gave up 6 bases; unmatched junction bases: 8. The germline V gene has CDR1 SGHVS and CDR2 FNYEAQ. The CDR3 region is CASSPFGTGSNTIYF. CDR3 coding DNA: TGTGCCAGCAGCCCTTTCGGGACAGGGTCAAACACCATATATTTT. The whole variable domain, remainder taken from reference TRBV7-6 and TRBJ1-3, is GAGVSQSPRYKVTKRGQDVALRCDPISGHVSLYWYRQALGQGPEFLTYFNYEAQQDKSGLPNDRFSAERPEGSISTLTIQRTEQRDSAMYRCASSPFGTGSNTIYFGEGSWLTVV.

CDR3 amino acids: CASSAGLWVQGNEQFF. The CDR3 DNA is TGTGCCAGCAGTGCCGGCCTCTGGGTACAGGGGAATGAGCAGTTCTTC. The J gene is TRBJ2-1, the V gene TRBV12-3 or TRBV12-4; 7 positions agree with TRBD1. The CDR3 runs 16 residues. The trim removed 5 bases at V and 7 bases at J, leaving 14 bases unmatched.

This clonotype was counted ten times or more. The chain joins TRBV20-1 to TRBJ2-3, with D possibly matching TRBD1 (5 bases). V was shortened by 6 bases and J by 3 bases, with 13 bases between the two germline ends. The CDR3 totals 13 residues. CDR1 and CDR2 (germline): DFQATT, SNEGSKA (reference sequence). The CDR3 nucleotides read TGCAGTGCCGACAGCCTTAGTACAGATACGCAGTATTTT. Its protein product is CSADSLSTDTQYF.

In this sample, this clonotype is medium-sized. The gene calls are TRBV3-1 and TRBJ2-7; weak D call: TRBD2 (5 bases). The CDR3 consists of 15 residues. Per the germline V gene, CDR1 is LGHDT and CDR2 is YNNKEL (reference sequence). V was shortened by 4 bases and J by 2 bases, with 15 bases between the two germline ends. The CDR3 DNA reads TGTGCCAGCAGCCCCCGGTTGACTATAACCTACGAGCAGTACTTC. Protein sequence: CASSPRLTITYEQYF.

Sample share makes this clonotype medium-sized. The chain combines TRBV7-3 with TRBJ2-3; 12 bases match TRBD2. Looked up from germline, CDR1 is SGHTA and CDR2 is FQGTGA. The CDR3 totals 16 residues. V was pared by 5 bases and J by 1 base, with 4 bases of the junction left unmatched. CDR3 nucleotide sequence: TGTGCCAGCAGCCGGACTAGCGGGGCGGGCACAGATACGCAGTATTTT. Translation gives CASSRTSGAGTDTQYF. Full variable domain (remainder filled in from reference TRBV7-3 and TRBJ2-3): GAGVSQTPSNKVTEKGKYVELRCDPISGHTALYWYRQSLGQGPEFLIYFQGTGAADDSGLPNDRFFAVRPEGSVSTLKIQRTERGDSAVYLCASSRTSGAGTDTQYFGPGTRLTVL.

By sample fraction, this clonotype is medium-sized. The chain joins TRBV7-3 to TRBJ2-1, with 14 bases that match TRBD2. The CDR3 totals 18 residues. Germline V gene data show CDR1 as SGHTA and CDR2 as FQGTGA. The V and J ends lost 2 bases and 0 bases, in that order; junction bases with no gene match: 3. CDR3 sequence: CASSLLGTSGGSYNEQFF. The CDR3 DNA sequence: TGTGCCAGCAGCTTATTGGGGACTAGCGGGGGCTCCTACAATGAGCAGTTCTTC.

By frequency in the sample, this clonotype is medium-sized. V gene TRBV7-3 combines with J gene TRBJ2-2, with 9 bases matching TRBD2. Trimming at V came to 5 bases and at J to 5 bases, leaving 9 bases not matched to a gene. Germline V gene data show CDR1 as SGHTA and CDR2 as FQGTGA. The CDR3 covers 16 residues. This CDR3 is CASSVFSGGNTGELFF. CDR3 bases: TGTGCCAGCAGCGTTTTTAGCGGGGGTAATACCGGGGAGCTGTTTTTT.

Ten or more counts support this clonotype. V gene TRBV7-9 combines with J gene TRBJ2-3, with no clear D. V was trimmed by 1 base and J by 0 bases, leaving 11 bases between them. The CDR3 runs 16 residues. CDR1 and CDR2 from the germline V gene are SEHNR and FQNEAQ (reference sequence). CDR3 sequence reads: CASSLGYGPSTDTQYF. CDR3 sequence (DNA): TGTGCCAGCAGCTTAGGTTACGGGCCTAGCACAGATACGCAGTATTTT. Variable domain in full (rest from reference TRBV7-9 and TRBJ2-3): DTGVSQNPRHKITKRGQNVTFRCDPISEHNRLYWYRQTLGQGPEFLTYFQNEAQLEKSRLLSDRFSAERPKGSFSTLEIQRTEQGDSAMYLCASSLGYGPSTDTQYFGPGTRLTVL.

Judged by abundance, this clonotype is medium-sized. The chain carries TRBV18 and TRBJ1-5; a weak D match, TRBD1 (6 bases). Germline V gene data show CDR1 as KGHSH and CDR2 as LQKENI. This CDR3 is built from 15 residues. Trimming removed 1 base from V and 0 bases from J, with 7 bases in between. CDR3 sequence (DNA): TGTGCCAGCTCACCACGGGGGCTTAGCAATCAGCCCCAGCATTTT. Its translation is CASSPRGLSNQPQHF.

By share of the sample, this clonotype is medium-sized. The chain is built from TRBV9 and TRBJ2-3; D perhaps matches TRBD2 (6 bases). The CDR3 covers 15 residues. Trimming shortened V by 3 bases and J by 0 bases, and 11 bases separated the two germline ends. Per germline, CDR1 SGDLS and CDR2 YYNGEE. This CDR3 reads CASSGAGTSTDTQYF. CDR3 bases: TGTGCCAGCAGCGGCGCCGGGACTAGCACAGATACGCAGTATTTT. Together with reference TRBV9 and TRBJ2-3, the CDR3 gives the full variable domain: DSGVTQTPKHLITATGQRVTLRCSPRSGDLSVYWYQQSLDQGLQFLIQYYNGEERAKGNILERFSAQQFPDLHSELNLSSLELGDSALYFCASSGAGTSTDTQYFGPGTRLTVL.

This clonotype is medium-sized (0.01 to 0.1%) by share. The chain joins TRBV9 to TRBJ1-6; 9 positions match TRBD1. The CDR3 extends over 16 amino acids. Losses at the gene ends were 0 bases for V and 7 bases for J; bases not matched to a gene: 5. Germline V CDR1 and CDR2: SGDLS, YYNGEE. The CDR3, as DNA: TGTGCCAGCAGCGTAGAGGGGGACAGGGAGAATTCACCCCTCCACTTT. Its translation is CASSVEGDRENSPLHF.

This clonotype was recorded a few times. The chain has TRBV12-3 or TRBV12-4 and TRBJ1-5; TRBD1 aligns across 7 bases. CDR3 length equals 14 residues. The V gene end was trimmed by 6 bases and the J gene end by 5 bases; junction bases not matched to a gene: 7. The CDR3: CASSPGQSYQPQHF. The CDR3 DNA reads TGTGCCAGCAGCCCGGGACAGAGCTATCAGCCCCAGCATTTT.

This clonotype was detected ten times or more. V is TRBV20-1 and J is TRBJ1-5, with 7 bases matching TRBD1. The V segment lost 2 bases and the J segment 6 bases; nucleotides outside the gene matches: 10. CDR1 is DFQATT, CDR2 SNEGSKA, per germline (reference sequence). CDR3 size: 15 residues. The CDR3 region is CSARLRQGFPQPQHF. The DNA for the CDR3 is TGCAGTGCTAGACTGCGACAGGGCTTTCCTCAGCCCCAGCATTTT.

This clonotype occurred many times. V and J are TRBV7-6 and TRBJ1-3; D is perhaps TRBD1 (5 bases). The CDR3 totals 19 residues. V gave up 2 bases and J gave up 0 bases, with 20 bases separating them. Germline loops: CDR1 SGHVS, CDR2 FNYEAQ. This chain's CDR3 is CASSLRPKQDEDSGNTIYF. In DNA, the CDR3 is TGTGCCAGCAGCTTAAGACCAAAACAGGACGAGGACTCTGGAAACACCATATATTTT.

Judged by abundance, this clonotype is medium-sized. This chain links TRBV3-1 with TRBJ1-4; 8 bases match TRBD1. CDR1 and CDR2 from the germline V gene are LGHDT and YNNKEL (reference sequence). CDR3 length: 12 amino acids. V shed 4 bases, J shed 11 bases, and the junction held 3 bases outside the gene matches. CDR3: CASSPGTGKLFF. The CDR3 bases are TGTGCCAGCAGCCCCGGGACAGGCAAACTGTTTTTT.

The CDR3 sequence is CSVFYSSSLAKNIQYF. In DNA, the CDR3 is TGCAGCGTCTTCTACAGTTCATCACTAGCCAAAAACATTCAGTACTTC. This chain connects TRBV29-1 to TRBJ2-4; D gene unclear. Trimming stripped 6 bases from V and 0 bases from J, with 18 bases between. The CDR3 runs to 16 residues. Germline V gene lookup returns CDR1 SQVTM and CDR2 ANQGSEA.

This clonotype is judged medium-sized (0.01 to 0.1%). The V and J genes are TRBV6-5 and TRBJ2-3; the D is unclear. Germline CDR1 MNHEY, CDR2 SVGAGI. V was clipped by 2 bases and J by 3 bases, with 6 bases between them. CDR3 length: 13 amino acids. The CDR3 here is CASSYTDTDTQYF. The CDR3 DNA follows: TGTGCCAGCAGTTACACAGATACAGATACGCAGTATTTT.

This clonotype is deemed medium-sized. The chain employs TRBV19 and TRBJ1-5; D gene uncertain. Germline assignment: CDR1 LNHDA and CDR2 SQIVND (reference sequence). Trimming removed 7 bases from V and 2 bases from J, with 18 bases in between. CDR3 length: 16 amino acids. The CDR3, as DNA: TGTGCCAGTACCCCCCCGAGGATGTTGGGCAATCAGCCCCAGCATTTT. Translated, it gives CASTPPRMLGNQPQHF.

Judged by abundance, this clonotype is medium-sized. The chain couples TRBV5-5 to TRBJ1-3; a possible D gene is TRBD1 (6 bases). Germline loops: CDR1 SGHKS, CDR2 YYEKEE (reference sequence). The CDR3 length is 17 residues. Trimming took off 0 bases at V and 2 bases at J, with 15 bases between the two ends. As DNA, the CDR3 is TGTGCCAGCAGCTTGGTTGGGGGGCCCAGGGCTGGAAACACCATATATTTT. It yields the protein CASSLVGGPRAGNTIYF.

The CDR3, as DNA: TGTGCCAGCAGCTTGGCACGACAAAAAGCTTTCTTT. Translation: CASSLARQKAFF. The V gene is TRBV5-8, the J gene TRBJ1-1; D is ambiguous. The CDR3 extends over 12 amino acids. The V gene's germline CDR1 is SGHTS and CDR2 YDEGEE. With 0 bases removed from V and 9 bases from J, the gap between germline ends came to 9 bases.

This clonotype is medium-sized. The chain carries TRBV7-7 and TRBJ2-1; 9 positions agree with TRBD1. The CDR3 extends over 16 amino acids. V shed 1 base, J shed 10 bases, and the junction held 11 bases outside the gene matches. Germline V gene data show CDR1 as SSHAT and CDR2 as FNYEAQ (reference sequence). CDR3 amino acids: CASSLGPDRGVVEQFF. CDR3 DNA sequence: TGTGCCAGCAGCTTAGGACCCGACAGGGGGGTCGTCGAGCAGTTCTTC.